The 14 T cell receptor beta chains given below trace back to one sample, sequenced in a study of T cells in localized non-small cell lung cancer. The protocol was immunoSEQ multiplex PCR, while the TCRdb copy is restricted to in-frame clones and leaves out a portion. This sample has roughly 67,000 clones, with 84% found just once. The sample here was peripheral blood, taken before any cancer treatment. Receptors were obtained from a female donor over 55 with stage I lung adenocarcinoma.

V usage is TRBV28 and J usage is TRBJ1-5; maybe TRBD1 (6 bases). This CDR3 is built from 14 residues. Germline V lookup: CDR1 MDHEN, CDR2 SYDVKM. Trimming pared 4 bases from V and 7 bases from J, leaving 14 bases between. CDR3 protein: CASSSPGTRQPQHF. The CDR3 region has the DNA TGTGCCAGCAGTTCCCCGGGGACAAGGCAGCCCCAGCATTTT.

The J gene is TRBJ1-1, the V gene TRBV6-1; D gene unclear. Per germline, CDR1 MNHNS and CDR2 SASEGT. V dropped 8 bases and J dropped 0 bases, with 10 bases sitting between them. There are 13 residues in the CDR3. The CDR3 loop is CASGGRMNTEAFF. The CDR3 DNA is TGTGCCAGCGGTGGCAGGATGAACACTGAAGCTTTCTTT.

The chain uses TRBV18 and TRBJ2-3; D call uncertain. CDR1 is KGHSH and CDR2 is LQKENI in the germline V gene. This CDR3 comprises 12 residues. V dropped 3 bases and J dropped 2 bases, with 3 bases sitting between them. CDR3 sequence: CASSPVTDTQYF. For the CDR3, the DNA is TGTGCCAGCTCACCGGTCACAGATACGCAGTATTTT.

Comments on this clone: The sample holds other DNA sequences that translate to the same CDR3. The chain employs TRBV15 and TRBJ2-5; D uncertain. In germline, CDR1 is LNHNV, CDR2 YYDKDF (reference sequence). The CDR3 extends over 15 amino acids. V shed 0 bases and J shed 1 base, with 9 bases lying between them. In DNA form, the CDR3 reads TGTGCCACCAGCAGAGATCCAGGCCCCCAAGAGACCCAGTACTTC. This translates into CATSRDPGPQETQYF.

The chain uses TRBV19 and TRBJ2-1; possible D gene TRBD2, 5 bases. With 2 bases removed from V and 3 bases from J, the gap between germline ends came to 11 bases. From germline, CDR1 is LNHDA and CDR2 SQIVND (reference sequence). CDR3 size: 15 residues. This CDR3 reads CASSISAGSYNEQFF. DNA of the CDR3: TGTGCCAGTAGTATATCGGCGGGTAGCTACAATGAGCAGTTCTTC.

This chain uses TRBV6-1 with TRBJ2-1; 10 bases match TRBD2. The junction had 10 bases not matched to a gene; V was cut back by 11 bases and J by 6 bases. The CDR3 extends over 14 amino acids. The germline V gene has CDR1 MNHNS and CDR2 SASEGT. The CDR3 loop reads CAAQGGLATNEQFF. CDR3 nucleotides: TGTGCCGCACAGGGGGGACTAGCGACCAATGAGCAGTTCTTC.

The chain couples TRBV21-1 to TRBJ2-7. TRBV21-1 is a pseudogene. CDR3 size: 14 residues. The CDR3 region has the DNA TGTGCCAGGGCCTGGGGGGCCCCCTCCTACGAGCAGTACTTC. This encodes CARAWGAPSYEQYF.

This clone showed up just a few times. This sequence joins TRBV9 and TRBJ2-5; 8 bases line up with TRBD2. V lost 2 bases, J lost 5 bases, and 11 bases stayed unmatched. This CDR3 is 16 amino acids long. Germline V gene sequence: CDR1 SGDLS, CDR2 YYNGEE. CDR3 in DNA: TGTGCCAGCAGCGTTAACCGGGGGACTAGACTTGAGACCCAGTACTTC. Translated, it gives CASSVNRGTRLETQYF.

This chain joins TRBV14 and TRBJ2-7; no reliable D call. V was trimmed by 3 bases and J by 6 bases, leaving 12 bases between them. Germline CDR1 is SGHDN and CDR2 is FVKESK. The CDR3 sequence is 13 residues long. The DNA for the CDR3 is TGTGCCAGCAGCCAGGCCTACTTTTCCGAGCAGTACTTC. Its protein product is CASSQAYFSEQYF.

This chain joins TRBV19 and TRBJ1-2; D uncertain. With 10 bases removed from V and 2 bases from J, the gap between germline ends came to 11 bases. The CDR3 contains 12 residues. The germline V gene encodes CDR1 LNHDA and CDR2 SQIVND (reference sequence). The CDR3 nucleotides read TGTGCCACCTGGGCCCTCAACTATGGCTACACCTTC. It codes for CATWALNYGYTF.

The J gene is TRBJ2-2, the V gene TRBV6-5, with D hard to call. The V gene lost 6 bases and the J gene lost 6 bases, with 14 bases spanning the gap. Germline V gives CDR1 MNHEY, CDR2 SVGAGI. This CDR3 region has 14 residues. CDR3 amino acids: CASRISVVPGELFF. The CDR3 DNA is TGTGCCAGCAGAATCTCCGTTGTCCCCGGGGAGCTGTTTTTT.

Turning to this clone: This sample includes further DNA sequences coding for the same CDR3. J is TRBJ1-2 and V is TRBV7-9; no reliable D call. The CDR3 length is 14 residues. Germline values: CDR1 SEHNR, CDR2 FQNEAQ (reference sequence). V was shortened by 3 bases and J by 2 bases, with 10 bases between the two germline ends. The CDR3 sequence: CASSLEPSNYGYTF. For the CDR3, the DNA is TGTGCCAGCAGCTTGGAACCGAGCAACTATGGCTACACCTTC.

This chain uses TRBV6-1 with TRBJ2-2; 9 nucleotides match TRBD2. With V trimmed by 0 bases and J by 0 bases, 5 bases remained unmatched. The CDR3 length is 18 residues. Germline loops: CDR1 MNHNS, CDR2 SASEGT. The CDR3 reads CASSEARTSAANTGELFF. In DNA, the CDR3 is TGTGCCAGCAGTGAAGCAAGGACTAGCGCCGCGAACACCGGGGAGCTGTTTTTT.

This chain links TRBV28 with TRBJ1-5; TRBD1 might be the D (6 bases). CDR1 is MDHEN, CDR2 SYDVKM, per germline. Trimming took off 8 bases at V and 3 bases at J, with 20 bases between the two ends. CDR3 length: 16 amino acids. The CDR3, as DNA: TGTGCCAGCTTGGGTAGGGGGTCAATCATCAATCAGCCCCAGCATTTT. Translation gives CASLGRGSIINQPQHF. Combining the CDR3 with reference TRBV28 and TRBJ1-5 gives the whole variable domain DVKVTQSSRYLVKRTGEKVFLECVQDMDHENMFWYRQDPGLGLRLIYFSYDVKMKEKGDIPEGYSVSREKKERFSLILESASTNQTSMYLCASLGRGSIINQPQHFGDGTRLSIL.